The 2 T cell receptor beta chains below were found in one sample sequenced in a study of blood T cell repertoires in COVID-19. The method was immunoSEQ multiplex PCR; TCRdb's version includes in-frame clones alone and lacks a portion of them. The sample has hundreds of thousands of clones; about 86% are singletons. Sequencing was done on a sample of peripheral blood. These receptors all stem from a woman in her 70s with COVID-19, enrolled during active disease.

The chain uses TRBV5-1 and TRBJ1-1; D is undetermined. The CDR3 contains 17 residues. The germline CDR1 and CDR2 sequences are SGHRS and YFSETQ. V was trimmed by 4 bases and J by 0 bases, leaving 19 bases between them. The CDR3 DNA is TGCGCCAGCAGCCCTTTAGGTGGGCGGGAGGTGAACACTGAAGCTTTCTTT. Amino acid sequence: CASSPLGGREVNTEAFF.

The V call is TRBV7-2, the J call TRBJ2-6, with 9 bases fitting TRBD1. After removal of 8 bases from V and 4 bases from J, the junction contained 12 bases not matched to a gene. Germline loops: CDR1 SGHTA, CDR2 FQGNSA. The CDR3 length is 17 residues. Here the CDR3 reads CASRPGQGVSGANVLTF. The CDR3 coding sequence is TGTGCCAGCCGTCCGGGACAGGGTGTCTCCGGGGCCAACGTCCTGACTTTC.